Listed here is a single T cell receptor (beta chain). This receptor's antigen is unknown. No much larger clone is present one base from it, and per-base qualities are unavailable. The record originates from a study of identical twins (dated by TCRdb to the mid-2010s). About the study as a whole: To test whether fetal clonotypes persist, the study used deep sequencing on TCR alpha and beta repertoires from monozygotic twins, unrelated adults of various ages, and cord blood. To rule out contamination, replicate twin experiments were performed at different times with different library preparation protocols. Study-level results and caveats: Invariant T cells such as MAIT and iNKT could partly confound zero-insertion analyses, although diverse VJ usage argued against such confounding for most clonotypes. Fewer insertions were carried by abundant cord blood beta clonotypes, a similar but weaker trend appeared in young adult naive repertoires, and no such trend appeared in memory repertoires. Compared with coincidental sharing between unrelated individuals, out-of-frame TCR alpha sequences shared between twins showed an excess of sequences with low generation probability. Because the same donors could not be followed over many years, conclusions were based on cross-sectional statistical analysis. Excess twin sharing in beta out-of-frame sequences was weaker because fewer shared sequences lowered the signal-to-noise ratio. Recombination models systematically underestimated out-of-frame TCR alpha sharing in monozygotic twins but agreed with sharing between unrelated individuals.

Only healthy Caucasian donors were included. Three pairs of female monozygotic twins, all aged about 18 to 30 years, made up the twin cohort. Positive isolation kits from Invitrogen were used to isolate CD4+ and CD8+ T cell populations. Library construction relied on 5' RACE. Sequencing was performed on an Illumina HiSeq 2000. Template switching added a universal primer binding site, and the final cDNA carried a unique molecular identifier that allowed TCR cDNA molecules to be counted accurately. First-strand cDNA for TCR alpha and beta chains was synthesized from specific primers in the conserved constant-segment region. Each cDNA library was double barcoded, with a SMART-Mk sample barcode plus Illumina barcodes, to control for contamination. TruSeq adapter sequences along with Illumina sample barcodes were introduced in two successive PCR steps. TCR alpha and beta cDNA libraries were sequenced on the Illumina HiSeq platform with custom primers. In the authors' own workflow: MiGEC was used to process raw reads and extract unique molecular identifiers, and MiXCR was used to find CDR3 positions. Recombination models were inferred per individual with the repgenHMM and IGoR tools using an EM algorithm. Shared clonotype analysis was performed with the tcR package in R, normalizing sharing by the product of cloneset sizes. To study raw recombination without the effects of thymic and clonal selection, out-of-frame nonproductive sequences were analyzed. TCRdb ran its own pipeline on the public reads, namely fastp trimming at Q25 and MiXCR clone calling, and kept in-frame beta chains. Each CDR3 protein appears once, grouped with its most common genes and DNA. TCRdb's processing, not the authors' own work, is the source of the V and J calls. Counted in this sample were hundreds of thousands of distinct CDR3 sequences; more than 20% of them appeared once. The top ten clonotypes cover about 2.9% of the sample.

These records were also assigned to another study, of T cells expressing NK-cell markers. Looking at the second paper: In sorted CD3+CD56+NKG2C+, CD3+CD56+NKG2C- and CD3+CD56-NKG2C+ T-cell subsets from 7 to 9 donors, TCR beta-chain repertoires were profiled. Among the eight sequenced donors, only one was HCMV-seronegative, while the other seven were HCMV-seropositive. To restrict sorting to alphabetaTCR-expressing T cells, an anti-gammadeltaTCR antibody was added in several experiments. For five or six donors, the dominant CD3+CD56+NKG2C+ clonotypes were among the top 10 CD8+ clonotypes and accounted for about 1.0-7.5% of CD8+ T cells. Those dominant clonotypes were again the most abundant among CD3+CD56-NKG2C+ cells in a few donors, at about 28.3-65%. Whether the expanded NKG2C-expressing T cell clones were specific for HCMV antigens was left unclear. The eight sequenced donors were randomly selected healthy volunteers, three men and five women. To determine HCMV serostatus, a commercial ELISA kit was used to detect HCMV-specific IgG in serum. Reads were demultiplexed and grouped by UMI with MIGEC, and clonotypes were assembled and quantified with MiTCR. To exclude erroneous sequences, only TCR cDNA sequences supported by at least two reads were retained. The tcR package was used for downstream repertoire analysis, and clonotypes were matched between fractions using CDR3 nucleotide sequence together with V segment. VDJmatch was used to annotate antigen specificity against VDJdb, with one amino acid substitution allowed in CDR3.

Sequenced material: CD4+ T cells sorted from blood. This TCR came from a young woman in good health.

The CDR3 reads as follows: CASSQRGAGDTQYF. The sequenced DNA is TGTGCCAGCAGCCAACGCGGGGCGGGAGATACGCAGTATTTT. The chain joins TRBV14 to TRBJ2-3; D gene: possibly TRBD2, on 6 matching bases. The cysteine opens and the phenylalanine closes a CDR3 of 14 amino acids. Left in the record is the CDR3 DNA by itself, 42 bases read in frame from the first base. V was cut back by 2 bases and J by 5 bases, leaving a gap of 11 bases between them. CDR1 SGHDN and CDR2 FVKESK were looked up in the germline V gene.